This TCR beta chain stems from a study of regulatory T cells in long-lasting Graves disease. Overall study findings and caveats: Study of thyroid tissue was not done, with only peripheral blood studied.

Time point indicated: persistent/refractory GD, antithyroid drugs over 5 years with positive TRAb. RNA from PBMCs was the source of the TCR library. Patients were from an endocrinology department in Xi'an, China. This clonotype turned up a few times. Its specificity is unknown. With iRepertoire HTBI primers and Arm-PCR of CDR3 regions, TCR beta libraries were built. In TCRdb, the multiplex PCR reads were re-called with MiXCR into one record per CDR3 protein. The sample carries more than 300,000 distinct CDR3 sequences, less than 30% recorded once. The CDR3 runs 14 residues. The germline V gene encodes CDR1 SGHRS and CDR2 YFSETQ. Between the trimmed V and J ends, which lost 2 bases and 0 bases, there was a span of 3 bases.

Sequencing used peripheral blood mononuclear cells (PBMCs), obtained when the disease was refractory, from a patient treated with antithyroid drugs. The sequence came from a woman between 35 and 50 years old with Graves disease. The chain is built from TRBV5-1 and TRBJ2-6, with no clear D. CDR3 sequence reads: CASSFYSGANVLTF. The CDR3 DNA follows: TGCGCCAGCAGCTTCTACTCTGGGGCCAACGTCCTGACTTTC.